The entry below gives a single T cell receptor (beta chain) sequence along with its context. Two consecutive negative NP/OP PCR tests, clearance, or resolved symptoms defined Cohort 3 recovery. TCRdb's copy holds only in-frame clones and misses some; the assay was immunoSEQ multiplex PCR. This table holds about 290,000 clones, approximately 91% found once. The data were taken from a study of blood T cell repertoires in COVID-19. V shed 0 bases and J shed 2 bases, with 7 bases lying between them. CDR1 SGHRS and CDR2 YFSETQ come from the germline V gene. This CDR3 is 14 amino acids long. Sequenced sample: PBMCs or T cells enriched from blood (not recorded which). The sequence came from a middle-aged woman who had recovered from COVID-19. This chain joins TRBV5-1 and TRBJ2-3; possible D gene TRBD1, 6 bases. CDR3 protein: CASSLGQDTDTQYF. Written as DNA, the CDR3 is TGCGCCAGCAGCTTGGGACAGGACACAGATACGCAGTATTTT.